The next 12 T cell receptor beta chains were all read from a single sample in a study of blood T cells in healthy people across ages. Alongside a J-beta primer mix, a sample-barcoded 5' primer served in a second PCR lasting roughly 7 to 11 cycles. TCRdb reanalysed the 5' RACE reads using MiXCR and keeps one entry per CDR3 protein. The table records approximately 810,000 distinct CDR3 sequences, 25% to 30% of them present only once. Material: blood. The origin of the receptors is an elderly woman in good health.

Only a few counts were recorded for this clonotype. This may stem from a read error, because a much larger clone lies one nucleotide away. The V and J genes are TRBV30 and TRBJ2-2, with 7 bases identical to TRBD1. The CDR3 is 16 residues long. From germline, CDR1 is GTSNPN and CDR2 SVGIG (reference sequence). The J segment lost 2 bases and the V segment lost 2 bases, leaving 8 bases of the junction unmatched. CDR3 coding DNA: TGTGCCTGGAGTTCTCCCGGGACAGATAACACCGGGGAGCTGTTTTTT. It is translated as CAWSSPGTDNTGELFF. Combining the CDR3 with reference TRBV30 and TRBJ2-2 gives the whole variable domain SQTIHQWPATLVQPVGSPLSLECTVEGTSNPNLYWYRQAAGRGLQLLFYSVGIGQISSEVPQNLSASRPQDRQFILSSKKLLLSDSGFYLCAWSSPGTDNTGELFFGEGSRLTVL.

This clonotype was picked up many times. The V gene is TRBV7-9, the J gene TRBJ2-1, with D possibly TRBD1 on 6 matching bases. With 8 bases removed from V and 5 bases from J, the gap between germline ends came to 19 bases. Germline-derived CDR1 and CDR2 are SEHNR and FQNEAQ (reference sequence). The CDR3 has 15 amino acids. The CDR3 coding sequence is TGTGCCAGCGCCCTGGGACACTACAGCGACAATGAGCAGTTCTTC. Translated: CASALGHYSDNEQFF.

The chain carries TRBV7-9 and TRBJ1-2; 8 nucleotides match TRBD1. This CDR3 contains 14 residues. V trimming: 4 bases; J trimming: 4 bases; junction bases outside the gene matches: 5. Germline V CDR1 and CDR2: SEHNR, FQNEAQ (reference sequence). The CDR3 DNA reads TGTGCCAGCAGCTCATCCGGGACAGGCTATGGCTACACCTTC. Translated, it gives CASSSSGTGYGYTF.

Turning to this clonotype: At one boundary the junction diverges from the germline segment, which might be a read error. CDR3 bases: TGTGCCAGCAGCATGCTTTTGGGAGCTAGCACAGATAGGCAGTATTTT. It specifies CASSMLLGASTDRQYF. The V call is TRBV7-9, the J call TRBJ2-3, with D perhaps matching TRBD2 (5 bases). The CDR3 has 16 amino acids. Germline V gene data show CDR1 as SEHNR and CDR2 as FQNEAQ (reference sequence).

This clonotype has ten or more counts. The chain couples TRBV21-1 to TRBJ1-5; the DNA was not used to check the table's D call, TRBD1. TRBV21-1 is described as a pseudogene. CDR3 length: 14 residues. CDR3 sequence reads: CASSPGFLGPPQHF. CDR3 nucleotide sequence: TGTGCCAGCAGCCCGGGATTTCTGGGGCCGCCCCAGCATTTT.

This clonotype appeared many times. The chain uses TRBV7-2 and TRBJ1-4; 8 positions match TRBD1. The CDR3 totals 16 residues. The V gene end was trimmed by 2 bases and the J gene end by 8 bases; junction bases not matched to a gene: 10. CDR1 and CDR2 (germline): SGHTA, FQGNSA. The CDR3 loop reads CASSLNIGQGEEKLFF. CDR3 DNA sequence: TGTGCCAGCAGCTTAAATATCGGACAGGGTGAAGAAAAACTGTTTTTT.

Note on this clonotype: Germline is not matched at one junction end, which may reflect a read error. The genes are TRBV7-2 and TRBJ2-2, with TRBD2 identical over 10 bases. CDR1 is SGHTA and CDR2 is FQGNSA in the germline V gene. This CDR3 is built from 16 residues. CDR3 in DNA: TGTGCCAGTAGCTCAGCGGGGGGGCTAAACACCGGGGAGCTGTTTTTT. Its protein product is CASSSAGGLNTGELFF.

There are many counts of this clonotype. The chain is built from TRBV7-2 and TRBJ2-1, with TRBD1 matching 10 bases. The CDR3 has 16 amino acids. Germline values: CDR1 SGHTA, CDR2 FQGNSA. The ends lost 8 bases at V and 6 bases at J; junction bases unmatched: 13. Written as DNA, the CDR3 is TGTGCCAGCGATAAAACCGGGACAGGGGCAATCAATGAGCAGTTCTTC. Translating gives CASDKTGTGAINEQFF.

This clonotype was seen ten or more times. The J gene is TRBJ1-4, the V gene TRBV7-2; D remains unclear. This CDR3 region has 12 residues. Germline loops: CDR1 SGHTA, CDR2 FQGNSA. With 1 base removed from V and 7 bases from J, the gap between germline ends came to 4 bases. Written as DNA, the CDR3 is TGTGCCAGCAGCTTAGGGATTGAAAAACTGTTTTTT. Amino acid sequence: CASSLGIEKLFF. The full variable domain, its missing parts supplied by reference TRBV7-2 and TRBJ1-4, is GAGVSQSPSNKVTEKGKDVELRCDPISGHTALYWYRQSLGQGLEFLIYFQGNSAPDKSGLPSDRFSAERTGGSVSTLTIQRTQQEDSAVYLCASSLGIEKLFFGSGTQLSVL.

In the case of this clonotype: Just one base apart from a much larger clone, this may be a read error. The CDR3 loop reads CASSQGSLGLYF. In nucleotides, the CDR3 is TGTGCCAGCAGCCAAGGCTCCCTCGGGCTGTACTTC. The chain couples TRBV4-2 to TRBJ2-5, with no clear D. Germline CDR1 and CDR2: LGHNA and YNFKEQ. CDR3 length equals 12 residues. The V and J ends lost 1 base and 13 bases respectively, with 13 bases between them.

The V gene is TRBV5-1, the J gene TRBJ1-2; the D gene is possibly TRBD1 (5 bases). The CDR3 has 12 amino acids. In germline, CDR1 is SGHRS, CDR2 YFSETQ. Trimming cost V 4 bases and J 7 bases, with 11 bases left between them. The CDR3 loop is CASSQGEGGYTF. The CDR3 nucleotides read TGCGCCAGCAGCCAGGGAGAAGGTGGCTACACCTTC.

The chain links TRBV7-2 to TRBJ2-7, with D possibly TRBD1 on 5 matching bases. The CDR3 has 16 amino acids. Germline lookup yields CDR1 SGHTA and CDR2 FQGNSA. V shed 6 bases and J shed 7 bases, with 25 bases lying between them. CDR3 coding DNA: TGTGCCAGCAGTCGTGCAGGGTTTGGGGCAAGCTATGAGCAGTACTTC. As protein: CASSRAGFGASYEQYF.